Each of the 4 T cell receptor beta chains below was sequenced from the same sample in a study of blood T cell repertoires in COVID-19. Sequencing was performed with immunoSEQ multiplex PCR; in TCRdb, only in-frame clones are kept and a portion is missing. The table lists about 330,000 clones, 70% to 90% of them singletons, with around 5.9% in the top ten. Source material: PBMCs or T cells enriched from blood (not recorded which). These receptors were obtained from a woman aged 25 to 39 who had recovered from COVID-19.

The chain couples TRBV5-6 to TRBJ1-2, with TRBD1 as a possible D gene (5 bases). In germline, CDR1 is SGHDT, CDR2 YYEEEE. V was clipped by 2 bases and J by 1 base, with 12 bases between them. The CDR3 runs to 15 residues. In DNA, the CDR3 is TGTGCCAGCAGCTTATCGGACACCATTAACTATGGCTACACCTTC. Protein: CASSLSDTINYGYTF.

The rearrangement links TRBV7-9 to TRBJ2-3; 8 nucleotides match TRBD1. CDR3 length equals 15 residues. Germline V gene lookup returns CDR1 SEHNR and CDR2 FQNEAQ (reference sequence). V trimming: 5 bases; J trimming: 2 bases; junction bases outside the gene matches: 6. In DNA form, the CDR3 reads TGTGCCAGCAGCCTATCGACAGGGGTCACAGATACGCAGTATTTT. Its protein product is CASSLSTGVTDTQYF.

CDR3 region: CASSEVLRQGRGKLFF. In DNA, the CDR3 is TGTGCCAGCAGTGAAGTCCTGCGGCAGGGAAGGGGAAAACTGTTTTTT. The chain employs TRBV6-1 and TRBJ1-4, with a tentative D call TRBD1 (5 bases). Germline V gives CDR1 MNHNS, CDR2 SASEGT. V lost 1 base to trimming and J lost 10 bases, with 19 bases between them. The CDR3 length is 16 residues.

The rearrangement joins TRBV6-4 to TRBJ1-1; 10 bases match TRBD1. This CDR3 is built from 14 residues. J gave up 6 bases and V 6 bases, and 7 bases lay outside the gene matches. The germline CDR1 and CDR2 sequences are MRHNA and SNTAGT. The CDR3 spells CASRPGTGAAEAFF. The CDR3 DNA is TGTGCCAGCAGACCCGGGACAGGGGCCGCTGAAGCTTTCTTT.